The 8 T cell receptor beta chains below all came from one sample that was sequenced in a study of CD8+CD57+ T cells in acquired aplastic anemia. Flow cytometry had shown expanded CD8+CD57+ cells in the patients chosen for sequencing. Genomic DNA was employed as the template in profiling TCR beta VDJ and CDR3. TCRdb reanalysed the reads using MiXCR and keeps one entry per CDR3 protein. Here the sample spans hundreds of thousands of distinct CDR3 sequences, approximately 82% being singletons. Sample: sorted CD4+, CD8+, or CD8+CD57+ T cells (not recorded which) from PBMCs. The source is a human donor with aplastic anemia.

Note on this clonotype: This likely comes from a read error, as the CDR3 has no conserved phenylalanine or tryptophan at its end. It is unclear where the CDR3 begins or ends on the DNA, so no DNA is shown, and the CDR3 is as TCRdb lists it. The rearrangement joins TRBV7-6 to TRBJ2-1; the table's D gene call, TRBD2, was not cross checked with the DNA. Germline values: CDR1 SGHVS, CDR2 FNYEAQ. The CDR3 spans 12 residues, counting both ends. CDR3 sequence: CASTLERDEQCV.

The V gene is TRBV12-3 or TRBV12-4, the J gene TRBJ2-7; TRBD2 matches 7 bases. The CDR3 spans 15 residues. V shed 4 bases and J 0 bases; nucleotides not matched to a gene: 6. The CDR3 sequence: CASSWGGGSSYEQYF. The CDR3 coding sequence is TGTGCCAGCAGTTGGGGCGGGGGTAGCTCCTACGAGCAGTACTTC.

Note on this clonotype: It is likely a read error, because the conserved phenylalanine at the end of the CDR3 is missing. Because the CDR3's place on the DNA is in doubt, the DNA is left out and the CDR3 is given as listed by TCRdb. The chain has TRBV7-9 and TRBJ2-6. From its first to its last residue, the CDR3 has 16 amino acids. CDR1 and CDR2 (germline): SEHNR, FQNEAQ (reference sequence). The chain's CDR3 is CASSLAGSYGANDLTL.

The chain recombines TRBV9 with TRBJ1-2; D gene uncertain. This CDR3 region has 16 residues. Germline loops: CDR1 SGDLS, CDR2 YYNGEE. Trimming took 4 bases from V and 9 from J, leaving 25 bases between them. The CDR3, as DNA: TGTGCCAGCAGCCCCTGGAGGGCCGGGCTCAACGTCCGCTACACCTTC. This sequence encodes CASSPWRAGLNVRYTF.

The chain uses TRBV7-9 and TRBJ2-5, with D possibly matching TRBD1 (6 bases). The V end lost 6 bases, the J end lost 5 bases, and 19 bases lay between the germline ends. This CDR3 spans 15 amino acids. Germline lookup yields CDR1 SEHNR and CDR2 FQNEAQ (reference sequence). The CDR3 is CASRLIPRGTETQYF. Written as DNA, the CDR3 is TGTGCCAGCAGACTAATCCCCAGGGGCACGGAGACCCAGTACTTC.

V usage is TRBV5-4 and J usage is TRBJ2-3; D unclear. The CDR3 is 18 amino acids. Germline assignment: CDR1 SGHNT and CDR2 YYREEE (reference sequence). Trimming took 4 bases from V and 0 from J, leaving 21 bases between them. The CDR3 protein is CASSPSIEWVQSTDTQYF. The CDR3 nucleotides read TGTGCCAGCAGCCCGTCGATTGAGTGGGTGCAAAGCACAGATACGCAGTATTTT.

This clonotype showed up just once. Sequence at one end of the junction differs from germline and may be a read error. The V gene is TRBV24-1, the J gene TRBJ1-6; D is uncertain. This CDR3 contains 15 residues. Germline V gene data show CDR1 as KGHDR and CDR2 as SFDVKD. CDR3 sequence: CAISEYGQDNSPLHF. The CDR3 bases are TGTGCCATCAGTGAATATGGCCAGGACAATTCACCCCTCCACTTT.

CDR3 in amino acids: CASSFGDPASQYF. As DNA, the CDR3 is TGTGCCAGCAGCTTCGGCGACCCCGCCTCCCAGTATTTT. The chain carries TRBV7-2 and TRBJ2-3, with D hard to call. V was cut by 3 bases and J by 12 bases, with 16 bases left in between. This CDR3 has 13 amino acids. Germline V gene lookup returns CDR1 SGHTA and CDR2 FQGNSA.